The T cell receptor (beta chain) described here comes from a study of PD-1 blockade in classical Hodgkin lymphoma. Regarding the study as a whole: Only CD4+ TCR diversity, not CD8+, had risen significantly by C4D1. Complete responders had baseline diversity similar to newly diagnosed patients. In newly diagnosed patients, baseline TCR diversity was reportedly below that of healthy donors.

Every one of the patients relapsed after autologous stem cell transplantation (brentuximab vedotin exposure was variable). Between the trimmed V and J ends, which lost 4 bases and 3 bases, there was a span of 4 bases. The germline gives CDR1 SQVTM, CDR2 ANQGSEA. The CDR3 contains 11 residues. Worth noting for this clone: Its antigen remains unknown.

Some clones are missing from TCRdb's copy, which holds only in-frame ones; the method was immunoSEQ multiplex PCR. This table has roughly 11,000 clones, over 70% appearing once. The chain combines TRBV29-1 with TRBJ2-1; no definite D call. This TCR was recovered from a human donor with classical Hodgkin lymphoma. Sequenced here: peripheral blood mononuclear cells (PBMCs), sampled at baseline. The CDR3 sequence: CSVVFYNEQFF. The CDR3 region has the DNA TGCAGCGTTGTTTTCTACAATGAGCAGTTCTTC.